Below, 21 T cell receptor beta chains from the same sample are listed, as sequenced in a study of blood T cell repertoires in COVID-19. Assay: immunoSEQ multiplex PCR; the TCRdb copy retains only in-frame clones and omits some. The sample holds 98,000 or so clones, about four fifths seen once. Specimen: peripheral blood. Source of these receptors: a woman older than 75 with active or convalescent COVID-19.

V is TRBV19 and J is TRBJ1-1; 7 bases are shared with TRBD1. The V gene end was trimmed by 2 bases and the J gene end by 11 bases; junction bases not matched to a gene: 2. Germline CDR1 is LNHDA and CDR2 is SQIVND (reference sequence). The CDR3 consists of 11 residues. The CDR3 loop reads CASSIRGQAFF. The CDR3 DNA is TGTGCCAGTAGTATAAGGGGGCAGGCTTTCTTT.

The rearrangement links TRBV15 to TRBJ1-6; possible D gene TRBD1, 6 bases. The CDR3 contains 13 residues. Trimming took 6 bases from V and 9 from J, leaving 12 bases between them. Germline values: CDR1 LNHNV, CDR2 YYDKDF (reference sequence). CDR3 loop: CATSVLRGSPLHF. The DNA for the CDR3 is TGTGCCACCAGTGTACTCAGGGGTTCACCCCTCCACTTT.

In nucleotides, the CDR3 is TGTGCCAGCACAAAGAGGGCTAGCGGGATAAGTGGGGCCAACGTCCTGACTTTC. Its protein product is CASTKRASGISGANVLTF. This chain connects TRBV7-9 to TRBJ2-6, with 9 bases aligning to TRBD2. Trimming removed 7 bases from V and 3 bases from J; junction bases left unmatched: 13. The CDR3 totals 18 residues. Per germline, CDR1 SEHNR and CDR2 FQNEAQ (reference sequence).

The rearrangement joins TRBV27 to TRBJ2-2; no firm D call. This CDR3 is built from 14 residues. Germline lookup yields CDR1 MNHEY and CDR2 SMNVEV (reference sequence). V lost 2 bases, J lost 1 base, and 5 bases lay in between. The CDR3 reads CASSLGQNTGELFF. In DNA form, the CDR3 reads TGTGCCAGCAGTTTAGGGCAGAACACCGGGGAGCTGTTTTTT.

The chain has TRBV7-2 and TRBJ1-2, with 8 bases matching TRBD1. CDR3 length: 15 residues. V shed 4 bases, J shed 5 bases, and the junction held 9 bases outside the gene matches. Germline values: CDR1 SGHTA, CDR2 FQGNSA. The CDR3 DNA reads as TGTGCCAGCAGCTCCCCCCCGACAGGGGTTTATGGCTACACCTTC. It encodes CASSSPPTGVYGYTF.

This chain uses TRBV11-2 with TRBJ1-2; no firm D call. CDR3 length: 13 residues. CDR1 SGHAT and CDR2 FQNNGV come from the germline V gene. V lost 3 bases and J 6 bases, leaving 11 bases between the germline ends. CDR3 residues: CASSLSAYDGYTF. As DNA, the CDR3 is TGTGCCAGCAGCTTGTCTGCCTACGATGGCTACACCTTC. Full variable domain (missing parts from reference TRBV11-2 and TRBJ1-2): EAGVAQSPRYKIIEKRQSVAFWCNPISGHATLYWYQQILGQGPKLLIQFQNNGVVDDSQLPKDRFSAERLKGVDSTLKIQPAKLEDSAVYLCASSLSAYDGYTFGSGTRLTVV.

This clone was observed once. The chain combines TRBV2 with TRBJ2-3, with 10 bases fitting TRBD2. This CDR3 region has 16 residues. V dropped 5 bases and J dropped 2; count of bases not matched to a gene: 7. Germline CDR1 SNHLY, CDR2 FYNNEI. CDR3 DNA: TGTGCCAGCAGTTCCCTAGCGGGGGTCTCCACAGATACGCAGTATTTT. This gives the protein CASSSLAGVSTDTQYF.

In this sample, this clone turned up a few times. The rearrangement uses TRBV5-1 and TRBJ2-5; D might be TRBD1 (5 bases). The CDR3 has 14 residues. Deletions cut 3 bases from V and 6 bases from J, with 15 bases between. Germline CDR1 and CDR2: SGHRS and YFSETQ. The CDR3 sequence is CASSSGDSAKTQYF. CDR3 nucleotide sequence: TGCGCCAGCAGCTCGGGCGACAGTGCAAAGACCCAGTACTTC.

The chain uses TRBV12-3 or TRBV12-4 and TRBJ1-1; no clear D. V lost 6 bases and J 4 bases, leaving 12 bases between the germline ends. CDR3 size: 13 residues. In DNA form, the CDR3 reads TGTGCCAGCAGGACCGTAGGGAGCACTGAAGCTTTCTTT. This sequence encodes CASRTVGSTEAFF.

The chain is built from TRBV6-2 or TRBV6-3 and TRBJ2-3; D gene unclear. In germline, CDR1 is MNHEY, CDR2 SVGEGT. The V gene lost 4 bases and the J gene lost 4 bases, with 9 bases spanning the gap. CDR3 length: 13 residues. The DNA of the CDR3 is TGTGCCAGCAGTTCTCGGGTGGCAGATACGCAGTATTTT. Its protein is CASSSRVADTQYF.

V gene TRBV11-3 combines with J gene TRBJ2-1; possibly TRBD2 for D (6 bases). Germline values: CDR1 SGHNT, CDR2 YENEEA. The length of the CDR3 is 15 residues. Trimming cost V 5 bases and J 0 bases, with 11 bases left between them. CDR3 nucleotides: TGTGCCAGCAGCCCGGGGGTTAGCTCCTACAATGAGCAGTTCTTC. Residues: CASSPGVSSYNEQFF.

The chain recombines TRBV29-1 with TRBJ1-6; D gene uncertain. The germline V and J ends were trimmed by 6 bases and 5 bases, with 11 bases remaining between them. Germline-derived CDR1 and CDR2 are SQVTM and ANQGSEA. The CDR3 consists of 13 residues. The CDR3 DNA reads as TGCAGCGTCATACAGAGCCATAATTCACCCCTCCACTTT. It yields the protein CSVIQSHNSPLHF.

This chain joins TRBV7-6 and TRBJ2-1; 12 bases are shared with TRBD2. CDR3 size: 20 residues. Germline V gene data show CDR1 as SGHVS and CDR2 as FNYEAQ. V lost 0 bases to trimming and J lost 0 bases; unmatched junction nucleotides: 9. The chain's CDR3 is CASSLAGGLAGGSSYNEQFF. CDR3 sequence (DNA): TGTGCCAGCAGCTTAGCCGGGGGTCTAGCGGGAGGGAGCTCCTACAATGAGCAGTTCTTC.

The rearrangement joins TRBV28 to TRBJ1-5; unclear D gene. This CDR3 comprises 14 residues. Germline V CDR1 and CDR2: MDHEN, SYDVKM. V was clipped by 6 bases and J by 5 bases, with 14 bases between them. Written as DNA, the CDR3 is TGTGCCAGCAGCTACTCCGACTCCTATCAGCCCCAGCATTTT. Its translation is CASSYSDSYQPQHF.

The table lists this clone with a few counts. This chain connects TRBV27 to TRBJ2-7; 11 bases fit TRBD1. V was clipped by 2 bases and J by 2 bases; unmatched bases: 2. The CDR3 has 15 residues. The V gene's germline CDR1 is MNHEY and CDR2 SMNVEV (reference sequence). CDR3 region: CASSLKDRGPYEQYF. CDR3 nucleotides: TGTGCCAGCAGTTTAAAGGACAGGGGGCCCTACGAGCAGTACTTC.

The V gene is TRBV25-1, the J gene TRBJ2-6, with D perhaps TRBD2 (6 bases). Deletions cut 5 bases from V and 1 base from J, with 12 bases between. CDR1 and CDR2 (germline): MGHDK, SYGVNS. The CDR3 covers 16 residues. The CDR3 nucleotides read TGTGCCAGCAGTCACGGGGGTGAGTCTGGGGCCAACGTCCTGACTTTC. It translates to CASSHGGESGANVLTF.

V and J are TRBV28 and TRBJ1-1; 7 nucleotides line up with TRBD1. V shed 5 bases, J shed 0 bases, and the junction held 12 bases outside the gene matches. Germline CDR1 MDHEN, CDR2 SYDVKM. The CDR3 runs to 17 residues. The CDR3 nucleotides read TGTGCCAGCAGTCCAAACAGGGGAACTTCCATGAACACTGAAGCTTTCTTT. It translates to CASSPNRGTSMNTEAFF. Drawing the rest from reference TRBV28 and TRBJ1-1, the complete variable domain is DVKVTQSSRYLVKRTGEKVFLECVQDMDHENMFWYRQDPGLGLRLIYFSYDVKMKEKGDIPEGYSVSREKKERFSLILESASTNQTSMYLCASSPNRGTSMNTEAFFGQGTRLTVV.

This chain joins TRBV11-2 and TRBJ1-1; tentative D call: TRBD1 (6 bases). This CDR3 is 14 amino acids long. Per germline, CDR1 SGHAT and CDR2 FQNNGV. The V gene lost 4 bases and the J gene lost 1 base, with 10 bases spanning the gap. CDR3 residues: CASSSYRENTEAFF. DNA for the CDR3: TGTGCCAGCAGCTCCTACAGGGAGAACACTGAAGCTTTCTTT.

This chain uses TRBV28 with TRBJ1-1; 12 positions match TRBD1. The germline CDR1 and CDR2 sequences are MDHEN and SYDVKM. The CDR3 contains 15 residues. With V trimmed by 5 bases and J by 5 bases, 6 bases remained unmatched. CDR3 DNA: TGTGCCAGCAGTAAAGGGGACAGGGGGCGGACTGAAGCTTTCTTT. It codes for CASSKGDRGRTEAFF.

The chain employs TRBV28 and TRBJ1-1; 12 bases are a match to TRBD1. CDR1 and CDR2 (germline): MDHEN, SYDVKM. CDR3 length: 17 residues. V gave up 6 bases and J gave up 7 bases; unmatched junction bases: 15. CDR3 sequence (DNA): TGTGCCAGCAGCGGAAGGGGTCGGGACAGGGGGCTTTTTGAAGCTTTCTTT. Translating gives CASSGRGRDRGLFEAFF.

The V and J genes are TRBV28 and TRBJ2-7, with D tentatively TRBD1 (5 bases). Germline V CDR1 and CDR2: MDHEN, SYDVKM. V was pared by 1 base and J by 3 bases, with 10 bases between. The CDR3 consists of 14 residues. Here the CDR3 reads CASSLSIGVYEQYF. CDR3 nucleotide sequence: TGTGCCAGCAGTTTATCGATAGGGGTCTACGAGCAGTACTTC.